This is a list of T cell receptor beta chains from one sample in a study of response to subunit inactivated influenza vaccine. Each CDR3 protein is one row after TCRdb ran MiXCR on the RT-PCR reads. This table has around 650,000 distinct CDR3 sequences, 15% to 18% appearing once. The sample here was PBMCs from blood, taken roughly 12 days after vaccination. The receptors derive from a man aged 50 to 60 who received an inactivated influenza vaccine. Each CDR3 is given without its conserved first and last residue. The order of the fields is V gene, clone size, J gene, CDR3 protein. Not every row has a clone size; where given, it reads once, few, many or a size class.

V: TRBV19
size: few
J: TRBJ1-5
CDR3: ASSIWGVGQPQH

V: TRBV7-2
size: few
J: TRBJ1-3
CDR3: ASSPRAYGNTIY

V: TRBV12-3/TRBV12-4
size: few
J: TRBJ1-1
CDR3: ASSTGPMNTEAF

V: TRBV12-3/TRBV12-4
size: NA
J: TRBJ2-7
CDR3: AVQREGLYEQY

V: TRBV15
size: many
J: TRBJ2-1
CDR3: ATSRDWGLSYNEQF

V: TRBV6-6
size: few
J: TRBJ2-1
CDR3: ASTTMSSYNEQF

V: TRBV5-5
size: NA
J: TRBJ1-2
CDR3: ASSPRGSLDYGYT

V: TRBV7-7
size: few
J: TRBJ2-1
CDR3: ASSLGSGGAYNEQF

V: TRBV6-1
size: many
J: TRBJ2-7
CDR3: ASSAIAGAREAEQY

V: TRBV19
size: NA
J: TRBJ2-2
CDR3: ASKTGTNTGELF

V: TRBV11-2
size: many
J: TRBJ2-7
CDR3: ASSFGYLAGPSYEQY

V: TRBV29-1
size: few
J: TRBJ1-1
CDR3: SVEGSGHTEAF

V: TRBV10-3
size: NA
J: TRBJ2-5
CDR3: AISESQTETQY

V: TRBV6-1
size: few
J: TRBJ2-1
CDR3: ASRSLAGGSSYNEQF

V: TRBV28
size: few
J: TRBJ2-5
CDR3: ASRLAGLWRETQY

V: TRBV25-1
size: few
J: TRBJ1-2
CDR3: ASSGTGYGYT

V: TRBV7-2
size: few
J: TRBJ1-6
CDR3: ASSFGRDSPLH

V: TRBV20-1
size: few
J: TRBJ2-1
CDR3: SATPGTSGGDEQF

V: TRBV20-1
size: NA
J: TRBJ2-3
CDR3: SARERDWADTQY

V: TRBV20-1
size: NA
J: TRBJ2-2
CDR3: SARGGFRNTGELF

V: TRBV20-1
size: few
J: TRBJ2-7
CDR3: SGGQGSYEQY

V: TRBV30
size: NA
J: TRBJ2-2
CDR3: AWSVLQAGELF

V: TRBV5-1
size: NA
J: TRBJ2-1
CDR3: ASSLGQTGHEQF

V: TRBV5-1
size: many
J: TRBJ2-5
CDR3: ASSRGGQGQETQY

V: TRBV4-2
size: NA
J: TRBJ2-2
CDR3: ASSHLLAGTNTGELF

V: TRBV7-2
size: NA
J: TRBJ2-3
CDR3: ASSLELGLYTQY

V: TRBV29-1
size: NA
J: TRBJ2-5
CDR3: SVDGRQETQY

V: TRBV9
size: few
J: TRBJ2-3
CDR3: ASSVGAEWFTDTQY

V: TRBV7-7
size: many
J: TRBJ2-5
CDR3: ASGELSETQY

V: TRBV28
size: few
J: TRBJ1-1
CDR3: ASSPTGADTEAF

V: TRBV6-2/TRBV6-3
size: many
J: TRBJ2-2
CDR3: ASSSRGNTGELF

V: TRBV5-1
size: many
J: TRBJ2-2
CDR3: ASSLATGSTGELF

V: TRBV5-1
size: few
J: TRBJ2-7
CDR3: ASSLASALRRFHEQY

V: TRBV20-1
size: few
J: TRBJ2-1
CDR3: SARKREISSYNEQF

V: TRBV10-3
size: few
J: TRBJ1-5
CDR3: AISEFAGAGQPQH

V: TRBV7-3
size: few
J: TRBJ2-3
CDR3: ASSLGASGPSDTQY